This T cell receptor beta chain was sequenced in a study of OX40 agonist ivuxolimab in advanced cancers. Study-level information: Prior anti-PD-1, anti-PD-L1 or anti-CTLA-4 therapy did not bar entry, and about 40% had some.

This CDR3 is 11 amino acids long. Trimming took off 7 bases at V and 5 bases at J, with 7 bases between the two ends. The germline gives CDR1 SEHNR, CDR2 FQNEAQ (reference sequence). Using immunoSEQ multiplex PCR, the repertoire was profiled, and TCRdb retains in-frame clones only, with some absent. The sample has around 68,000 clones, 70% to 90% seen once. Sampling times: baseline, cycle 4 day 1, cycle 7 day 1. This clone has a handful of counts. The rearrangement joins TRBV7-9 to TRBJ2-3; no clear D gene. This specimen was CD4+ or CD8+ T cells sorted from blood, taken in a trial of the OX40 agonist ivuxolimab. The receptor was derived from an adult with an advanced solid tumor such as melanoma, head and neck, liver or kidney cancer. This CDR3 reads CASTPGDTQYF. As DNA, the CDR3 is TGTGCCAGCACCCCGGGAGATACGCAGTATTTT.